Listed below are T cell receptor beta chains from one sample, sequenced in a study of cytomegalovirus exposure and HLA in healthy donors. Measured with immunoSEQ multiplex PCR; TCRdb has only the in-frame clones, and not every one. The sample consists of 85,000 to 100,000 clones, roughly 80% of them appearing once. Sequenced material: PBMCs. Receptors were obtained from a man aged 45-60 years in good health and CMV-seropositive. CDR3s leave out the opening cysteine and the closing phenylalanine or tryptophan. Fields, in order: V gene, D gene, J gene, CDR3 protein. A D gene is named only where the DNA matches it firmly.

TRBV4-3	.	TRBJ2-3	ASSQLGVADTQY
TRBV27	.	TRBJ2-5	ASRTDRPAGTQY
TRBV7-9	.	TRBJ2-7	ASSLALAGSHEQY
TRBV7-8	TRBD1	TRBJ1-5	ASTPTGERGNQPQH
TRBV7-8	TRBD2	TRBJ2-3	ASSETSRADTQY
TRBV6-6	.	TRBJ1-2	ASSYSKEFYGYT
TRBV4-2	.	TRBJ2-3	ASSQAPTDTQY
TRBV10-2	.	TRBJ1-3	ASTSVNGNTIY
TRBV10-2	.	TRBJ2-7	ASSSAAEWLPYEQY
TRBV7-3	.	TRBJ1-2	ASSSAGHPYDGYT
TRBV7-3	TRBD2	TRBJ2-7	ASSSLAGKSYEQY
TRBV30	.	TRBJ2-7	ACQTPYEQY
TRBV7-2	.	TRBJ1-2	ASSFFQGRST
TRBV7-2	TRBD1	TRBJ2-1	ASSFAPNTGTGRYNEQF
TRBV4-2	TRBD1	TRBJ1-4	ASSQEGTGDEKLF
TRBV10-3	.	TRBJ1-1	AIDPGGNLKAEAF
TRBV7-8	TRBD1	TRBJ2-1	ASSARTGNEQF
TRBV7-2	.	TRBJ2-1	ASSLEGGPYNEQF
TRBV6-5	TRBD1	TRBJ2-7	ASRGQGAYEQY
TRBV5-1	.	TRBJ1-1	ASLYSPNTEAF
TRBV19	.	TRBJ2-2	ASSSYRVNTGELF
TRBV4-2	TRBD2	TRBJ2-3	ASSLASGGNGGQY
TRBV5-4	TRBD2	.	ASSRTSGTYEQY
TRBV7-2	.	TRBJ1-4	ASSLVAGLGEKLF
TRBV6-1	TRBD2	TRBJ2-5	ASIMRGGQETQY
TRBV7-2	TRBD2	TRBJ2-7	ASSTKAGADEQY
TRBV4-1	TRBD1	TRBJ1-1	ASSQAGGLNTEAF
TRBV4-3	.	TRBJ2-2	ASSQESAGPITGELF
TRBV6-1	TRBD1	TRBJ1-2	ASSAGQGGYGYP
TRBV7-2	TRBD1	TRBJ2-5	ASSFQGAGETQY
TRBV5-1	.	TRBJ2-3	ASTPRSGGTDTQY
TRBV7-8	TRBD1	TRBJ1-3	ASSSDRGKGNTIY
TRBV7-9	.	TRBJ1-1	ASSHEVEAF
TRBV4-2	TRBD1	TRBJ1-6	ASSPTVVRDRGRNSPLH
TRBV7-3	.	TRBJ2-3	ASSSYGVGDTQY
TRBV18	.	TRBJ1-4	ASSPLQGIDNEKLF
TRBV5-3	TRBD1	TRBJ2-3	ARSFLDRGLDSLPHTQY
TRBV28	TRBD1	TRBJ1-5	ASIPGQGVNQPQH
TRBV10-3	.	TRBJ1-4	AAGSTNEKLF
TRBV7-6	TRBD1	TRBJ2-3	ASSLRTGCTDTQY
TRBV9	.	TRBJ2-7	ASSATGTPYEQY
TRBV18	.	TRBJ1-1	ASSPTANTEAF